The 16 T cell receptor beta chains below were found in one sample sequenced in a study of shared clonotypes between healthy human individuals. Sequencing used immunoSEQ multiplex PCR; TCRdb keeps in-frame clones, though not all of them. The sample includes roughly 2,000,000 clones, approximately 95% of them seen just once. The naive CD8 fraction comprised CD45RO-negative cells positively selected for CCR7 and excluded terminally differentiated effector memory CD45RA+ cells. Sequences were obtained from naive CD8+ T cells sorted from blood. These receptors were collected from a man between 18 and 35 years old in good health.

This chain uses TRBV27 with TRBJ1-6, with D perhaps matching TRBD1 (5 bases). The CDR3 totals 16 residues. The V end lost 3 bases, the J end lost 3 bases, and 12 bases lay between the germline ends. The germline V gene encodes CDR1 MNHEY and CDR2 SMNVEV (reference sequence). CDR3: CASSLVGQGYNSPLHF. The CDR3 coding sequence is TGTGCCAGCAGTTTGGTCGGGCAGGGCTATAATTCACCCCTCCACTTT.

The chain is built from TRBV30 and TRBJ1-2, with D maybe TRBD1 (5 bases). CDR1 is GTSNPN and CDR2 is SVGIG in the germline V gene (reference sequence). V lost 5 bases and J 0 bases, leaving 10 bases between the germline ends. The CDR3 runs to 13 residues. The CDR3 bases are TGTGCCTGGGGGGGGACCGCTAACTATGGCTACACCTTC. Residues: CAWGGTANYGYTF.

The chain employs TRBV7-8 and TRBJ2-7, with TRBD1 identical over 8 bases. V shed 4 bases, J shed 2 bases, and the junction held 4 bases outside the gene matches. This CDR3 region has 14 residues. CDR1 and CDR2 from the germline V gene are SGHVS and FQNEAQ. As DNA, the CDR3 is TGTGCCAGCAGCTCCGGGACAGGACCCTACGAGCAGTACTTC. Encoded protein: CASSSGTGPYEQYF.

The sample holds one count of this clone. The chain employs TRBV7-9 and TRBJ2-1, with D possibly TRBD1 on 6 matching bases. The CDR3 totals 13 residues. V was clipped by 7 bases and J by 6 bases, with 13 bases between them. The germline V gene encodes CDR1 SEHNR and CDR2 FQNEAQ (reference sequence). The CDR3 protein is CASTFRGSNEQFF. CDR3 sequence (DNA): TGTGCCAGCACCTTCAGGGGATCCAATGAGCAGTTCTTC. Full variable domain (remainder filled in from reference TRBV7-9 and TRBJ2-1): DTGVSQNPRHKITKRGQNVTFRCDPISEHNRLYWYRQTLGQGPEFLTYFQNEAQLEKSRLLSDRFSAERPKGSFSTLEIQRTEQGDSAMYLCASTFRGSNEQFFGPGTRLTVL.

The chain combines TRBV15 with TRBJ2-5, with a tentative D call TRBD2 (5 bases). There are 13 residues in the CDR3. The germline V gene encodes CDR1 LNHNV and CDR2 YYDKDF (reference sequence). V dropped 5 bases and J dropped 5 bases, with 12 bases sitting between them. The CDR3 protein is CATSLAGSETQYF. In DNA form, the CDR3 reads TGTGCCACCAGCCTAGCAGGCTCGGAGACCCAGTACTTC.

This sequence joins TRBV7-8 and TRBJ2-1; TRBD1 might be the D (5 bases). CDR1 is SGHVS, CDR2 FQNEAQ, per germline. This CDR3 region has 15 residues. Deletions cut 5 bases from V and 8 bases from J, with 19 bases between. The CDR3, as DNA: TGTGCCAGCAGCGGGGCCAATCAGATTGACGATGAGCAGTTCTTC. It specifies CASSGANQIDDEQFF. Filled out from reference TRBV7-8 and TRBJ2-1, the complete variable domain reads GAGVSQSPRYKVAKRGQDVALRCDPISGHVSLFWYQQALGQGPEFLTYFQNEAQLDKSGLPSDRFFAERPEGSVSTLKIQRTQQEDSAVYLCASSGANQIDDEQFFGPGTRLTVL.

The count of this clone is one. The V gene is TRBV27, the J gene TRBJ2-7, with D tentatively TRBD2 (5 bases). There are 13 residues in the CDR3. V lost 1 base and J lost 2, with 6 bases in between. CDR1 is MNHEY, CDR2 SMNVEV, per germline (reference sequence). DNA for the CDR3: TGTGCCAGCAGTTTATGGGAGACCTACGAGCAGTACTTC. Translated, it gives CASSLWETYEQYF.

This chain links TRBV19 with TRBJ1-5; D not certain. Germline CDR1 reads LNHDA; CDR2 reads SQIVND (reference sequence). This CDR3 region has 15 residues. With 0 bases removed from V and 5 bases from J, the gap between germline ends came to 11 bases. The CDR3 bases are TGTGCCAGTAGTATAGAGGGGATGGGCGATCAGCCCCAGCATTTT. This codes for CASSIEGMGDQPQHF.

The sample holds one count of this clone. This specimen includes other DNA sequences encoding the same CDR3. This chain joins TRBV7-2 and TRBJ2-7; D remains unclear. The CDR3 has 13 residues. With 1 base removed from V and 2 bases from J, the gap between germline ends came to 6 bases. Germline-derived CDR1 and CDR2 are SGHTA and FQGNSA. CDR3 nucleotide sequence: TGTGCCAGCAGCTTAGTCCCTGCCTACGAGCAGTACTTC. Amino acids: CASSLVPAYEQYF.

The CDR3 protein is CASELRSGAMPYEQYF. The CDR3 DNA reads TGTGCCAGCGAGCTTAGATCGGGGGCGATGCCCTACGAGCAGTACTTC. The chain employs TRBV7-8 and TRBJ2-7, with D possibly called TRBD1 or TRBD2 (6 bases each). Trimming pared 8 bases from V and 2 bases from J, leaving 22 bases between. Germline values: CDR1 SGHVS, CDR2 FQNEAQ. CDR3 length equals 16 residues. Combining the CDR3 with reference TRBV7-8 and TRBJ2-7 gives the whole variable domain GAGVSQSPRYKVAKRGQDVALRCDPISGHVSLFWYQQALGQGPEFLTYFQNEAQLDKSGLPSDRFFAERPEGSVSTLKIQRTQQEDSAVYLCASELRSGAMPYEQYFGPGTRLTVT.

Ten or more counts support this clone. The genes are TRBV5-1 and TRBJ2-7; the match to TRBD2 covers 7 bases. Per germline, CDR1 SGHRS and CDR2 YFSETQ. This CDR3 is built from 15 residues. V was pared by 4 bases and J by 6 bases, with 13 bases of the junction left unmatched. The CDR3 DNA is TGCGCCAGCAGCCCGGGGGGTGTAGGGGCCGGCGAGCAGTACTTC. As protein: CASSPGGVGAGEQYF.

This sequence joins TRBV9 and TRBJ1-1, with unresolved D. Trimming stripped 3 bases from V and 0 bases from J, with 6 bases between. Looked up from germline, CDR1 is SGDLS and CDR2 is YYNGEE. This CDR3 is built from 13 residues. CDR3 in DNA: TGTGCCAGCAGCGCCCTATTGAACACTGAAGCTTTCTTT. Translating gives CASSALLNTEAFF.

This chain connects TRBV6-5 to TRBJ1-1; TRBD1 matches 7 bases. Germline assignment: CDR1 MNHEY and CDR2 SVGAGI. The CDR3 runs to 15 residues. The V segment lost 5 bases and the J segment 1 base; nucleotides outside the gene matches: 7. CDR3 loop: CASSIPGTENTEAFF. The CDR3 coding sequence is TGTGCCAGCAGTATCCCCGGGACAGAGAACACTGAAGCTTTCTTT.

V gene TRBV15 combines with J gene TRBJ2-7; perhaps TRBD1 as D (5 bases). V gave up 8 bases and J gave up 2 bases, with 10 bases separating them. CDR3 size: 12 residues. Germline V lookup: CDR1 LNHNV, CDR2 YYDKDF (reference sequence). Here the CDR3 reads CATGQGTYEQYF. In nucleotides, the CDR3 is TGTGCCACCGGCCAGGGAACCTACGAGCAGTACTTC.

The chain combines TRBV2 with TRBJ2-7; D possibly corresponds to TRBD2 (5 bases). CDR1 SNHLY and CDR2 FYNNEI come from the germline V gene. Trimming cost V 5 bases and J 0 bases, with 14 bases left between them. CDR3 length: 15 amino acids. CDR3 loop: CASSPPEGYSYEQYF. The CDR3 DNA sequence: TGTGCCAGCAGTCCGCCTGAGGGCTACTCCTACGAGCAGTACTTC.

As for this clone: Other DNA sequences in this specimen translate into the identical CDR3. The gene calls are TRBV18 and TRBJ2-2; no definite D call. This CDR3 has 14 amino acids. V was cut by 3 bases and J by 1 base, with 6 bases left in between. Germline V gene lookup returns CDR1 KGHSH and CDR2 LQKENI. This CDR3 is CASSPLGNTGELFF. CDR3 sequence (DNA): TGTGCCAGCTCACCTCTAGGGAACACCGGGGAGCTGTTTTTT.